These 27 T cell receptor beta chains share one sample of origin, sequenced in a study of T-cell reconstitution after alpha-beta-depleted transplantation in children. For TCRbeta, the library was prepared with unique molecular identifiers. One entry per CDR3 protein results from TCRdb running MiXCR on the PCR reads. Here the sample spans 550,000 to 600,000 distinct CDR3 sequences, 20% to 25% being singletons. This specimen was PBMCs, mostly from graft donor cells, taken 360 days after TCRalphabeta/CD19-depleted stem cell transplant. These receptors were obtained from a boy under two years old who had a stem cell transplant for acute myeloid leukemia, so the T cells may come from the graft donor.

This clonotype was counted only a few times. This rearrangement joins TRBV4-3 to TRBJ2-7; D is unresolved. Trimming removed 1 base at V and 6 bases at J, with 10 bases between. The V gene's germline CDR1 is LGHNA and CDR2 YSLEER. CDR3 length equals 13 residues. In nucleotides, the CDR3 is TGCGCCAGCAGCCAAGGGGTGGGTAGCGAGCAGTACTTC. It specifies CASSQGVGSEQYF.

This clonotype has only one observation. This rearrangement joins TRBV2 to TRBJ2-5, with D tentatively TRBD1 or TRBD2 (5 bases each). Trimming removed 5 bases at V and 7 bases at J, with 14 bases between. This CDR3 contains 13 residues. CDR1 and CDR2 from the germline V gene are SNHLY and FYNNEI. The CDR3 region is CASSSGLLGTQYF. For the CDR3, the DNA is TGTGCCAGCAGTTCGGGGCTTTTAGGGACCCAGTACTTC.

The CDR3 sequence is CASSSPGYRGETQYF. CDR3 in DNA: TGTGCCAGCAGCTCGCCGGGCTACAGGGGCGAGACCCAGTACTTC. This chain uses TRBV5-5 with TRBJ2-5, with TRBD1 matching over 7 bases. The CDR3 has 15 residues. Germline V gene data show CDR1 as SGHKS and CDR2 as YYEKEE (reference sequence). Losses at the gene ends were 3 bases for V and 5 bases for J; bases not matched to a gene: 10.

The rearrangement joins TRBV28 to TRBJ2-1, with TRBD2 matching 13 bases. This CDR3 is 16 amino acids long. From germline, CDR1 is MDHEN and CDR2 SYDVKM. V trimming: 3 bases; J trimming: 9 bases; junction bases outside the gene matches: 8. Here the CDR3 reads CASSFLGLAGASEQFF. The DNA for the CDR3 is TGTGCCAGCAGTTTCCTCGGACTAGCGGGGGCGAGTGAGCAGTTCTTC.

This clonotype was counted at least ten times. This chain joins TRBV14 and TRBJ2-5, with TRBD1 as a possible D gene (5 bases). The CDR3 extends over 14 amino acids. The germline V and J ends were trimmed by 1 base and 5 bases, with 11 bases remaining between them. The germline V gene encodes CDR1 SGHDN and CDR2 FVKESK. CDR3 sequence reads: CASSQGGRVETQYF. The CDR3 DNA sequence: TGTGCCAGCAGCCAAGGTGGCAGGGTTGAGACCCAGTACTTC.

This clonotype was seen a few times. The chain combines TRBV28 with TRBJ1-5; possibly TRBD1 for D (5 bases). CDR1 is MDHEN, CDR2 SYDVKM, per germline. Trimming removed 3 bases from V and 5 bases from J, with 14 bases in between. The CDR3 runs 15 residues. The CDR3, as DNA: TGTGCCAGCAGTTTGCGACGGCCAGGGCATCAGCCCCAGCATTTT. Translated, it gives CASSLRRPGHQPQHF. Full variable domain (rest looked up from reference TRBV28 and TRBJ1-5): DVKVTQSSRYLVKRTGEKVFLECVQDMDHENMFWYRQDPGLGLRLIYFSYDVKMKEKGDIPEGYSVSREKKERFSLILESASTNQTSMYLCASSLRRPGHQPQHFGDGTRLSIL.

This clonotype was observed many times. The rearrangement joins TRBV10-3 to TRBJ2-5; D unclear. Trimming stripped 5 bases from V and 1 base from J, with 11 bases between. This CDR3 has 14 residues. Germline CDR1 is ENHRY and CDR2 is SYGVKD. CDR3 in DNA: TGTGCCATCAGTAAGGACGGTCCCCAAGAGACCCAGTACTTC. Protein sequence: CAISKDGPQETQYF.

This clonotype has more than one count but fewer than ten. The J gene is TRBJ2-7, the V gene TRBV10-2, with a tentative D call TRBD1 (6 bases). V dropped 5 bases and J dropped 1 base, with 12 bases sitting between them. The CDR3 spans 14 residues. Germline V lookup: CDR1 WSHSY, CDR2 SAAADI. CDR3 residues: CASSLRDTSYEQYF. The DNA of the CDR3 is TGCGCCAGCAGTCTCCGGGACACTTCCTACGAGCAGTACTTC.

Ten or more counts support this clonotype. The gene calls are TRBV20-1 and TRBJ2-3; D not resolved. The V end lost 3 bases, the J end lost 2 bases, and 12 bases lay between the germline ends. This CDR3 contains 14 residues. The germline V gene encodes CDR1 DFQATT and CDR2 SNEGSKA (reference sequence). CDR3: CSASSVFPTDTQYF. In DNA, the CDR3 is TGCAGTGCTAGTTCCGTTTTTCCCACAGATACGCAGTATTTT.

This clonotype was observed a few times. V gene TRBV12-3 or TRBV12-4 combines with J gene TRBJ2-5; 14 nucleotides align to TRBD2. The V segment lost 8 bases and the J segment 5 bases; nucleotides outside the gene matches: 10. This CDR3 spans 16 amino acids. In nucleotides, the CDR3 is TGTGCCAGCTGGACTAGCGGGGGGATTGGAGGCGAGACCCAGTACTTC. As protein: CASWTSGGIGGETQYF.

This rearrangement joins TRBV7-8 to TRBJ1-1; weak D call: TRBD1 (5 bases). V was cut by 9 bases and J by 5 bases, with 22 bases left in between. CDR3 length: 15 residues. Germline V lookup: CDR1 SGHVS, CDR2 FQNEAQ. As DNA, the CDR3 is TGTGCCAGTACCGACCACGAAGGGGTTGTGACTGAAGCTTTCTTT. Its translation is CASTDHEGVVTEAFF. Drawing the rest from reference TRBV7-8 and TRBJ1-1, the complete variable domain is GAGVSQSPRYKVAKRGQDVALRCDPISGHVSLFWYQQALGQGPEFLTYFQNEAQLDKSGLPSDRFFAERPEGSVSTLKIQRTQQEDSAVYLCASTDHEGVVTEAFFGQGTRLTVV.

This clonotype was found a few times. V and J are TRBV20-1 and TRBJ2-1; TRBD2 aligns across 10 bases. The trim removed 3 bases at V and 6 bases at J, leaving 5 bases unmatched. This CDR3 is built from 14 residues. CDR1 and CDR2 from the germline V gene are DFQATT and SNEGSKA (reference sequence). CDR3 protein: CSASSQRGGNEQFF. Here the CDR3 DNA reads TGCAGTGCTAGTAGCCAGCGGGGGGGCAATGAGCAGTTCTTC.

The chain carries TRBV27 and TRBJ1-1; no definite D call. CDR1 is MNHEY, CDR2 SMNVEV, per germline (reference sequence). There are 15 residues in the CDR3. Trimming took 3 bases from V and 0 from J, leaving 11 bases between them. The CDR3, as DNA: TGTGCCAGCAGTTTGCGCAGAACTTTGAACACTGAAGCTTTCTTT. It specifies CASSLRRTLNTEAFF.

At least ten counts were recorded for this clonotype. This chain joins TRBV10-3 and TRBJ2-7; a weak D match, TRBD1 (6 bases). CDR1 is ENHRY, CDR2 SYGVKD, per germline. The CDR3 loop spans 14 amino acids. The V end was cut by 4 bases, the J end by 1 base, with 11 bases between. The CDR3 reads CAISGEGGSYEQYV. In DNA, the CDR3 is TGTGCCATCAGTGGTGAAGGGGGTTCCTACGAGCAGTACGTC.

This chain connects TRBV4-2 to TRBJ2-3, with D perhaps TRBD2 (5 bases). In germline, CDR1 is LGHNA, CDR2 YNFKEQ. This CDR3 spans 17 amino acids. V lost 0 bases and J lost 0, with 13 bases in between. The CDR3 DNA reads TGTGCCAGCAGCCAAGAGGAGTATCGCGGGAGCACAGATACGCAGTATTTT. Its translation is CASSQEEYRGSTDTQYF.

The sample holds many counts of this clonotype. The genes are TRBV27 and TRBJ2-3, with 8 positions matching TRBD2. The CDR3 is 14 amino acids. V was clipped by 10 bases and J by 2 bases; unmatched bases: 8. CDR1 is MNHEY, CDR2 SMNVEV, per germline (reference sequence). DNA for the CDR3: TGTGCCACCTCCGGGACTAGAGACACAGATACGCAGTATTTT. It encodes CATSGTRDTDTQYF.

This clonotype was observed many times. The CDR3 loop is CASSLREGDGYTF. The CDR3 DNA reads TGTGCCAGCAGCCTCCGGGAGGGCGATGGCTACACCTTC. The chain joins TRBV14 to TRBJ1-2; D unresolved. This CDR3 comprises 13 residues. Trimming cost V 4 bases and J 6 bases, with 12 bases left between them. CDR1 and CDR2 from the germline V gene are SGHDN and FVKESK.

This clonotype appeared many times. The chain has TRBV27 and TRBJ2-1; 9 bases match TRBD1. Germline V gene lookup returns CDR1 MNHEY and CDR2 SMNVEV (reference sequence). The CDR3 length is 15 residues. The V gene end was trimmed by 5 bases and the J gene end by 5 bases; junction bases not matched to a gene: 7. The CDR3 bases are TGTGCCAGCAGTCAATACAGGGGGCGAAACAATGAGCAGTTCTTC. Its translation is CASSQYRGRNNEQFF.

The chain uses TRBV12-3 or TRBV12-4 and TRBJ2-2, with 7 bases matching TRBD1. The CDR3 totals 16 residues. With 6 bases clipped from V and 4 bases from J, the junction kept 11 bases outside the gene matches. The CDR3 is CASRTTGQAVTGELFF. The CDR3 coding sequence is TGTGCCAGCAGAACAACCGGACAGGCAGTCACCGGGGAGCTGTTTTTT.

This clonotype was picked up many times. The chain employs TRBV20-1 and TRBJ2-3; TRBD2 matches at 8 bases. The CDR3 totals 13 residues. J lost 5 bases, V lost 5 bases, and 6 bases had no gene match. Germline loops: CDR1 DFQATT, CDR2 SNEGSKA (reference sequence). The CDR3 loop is CSASSRGGDTQYF. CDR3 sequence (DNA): TGCAGTGCTTCTAGCCGGGGGGGAGATACGCAGTATTTT.

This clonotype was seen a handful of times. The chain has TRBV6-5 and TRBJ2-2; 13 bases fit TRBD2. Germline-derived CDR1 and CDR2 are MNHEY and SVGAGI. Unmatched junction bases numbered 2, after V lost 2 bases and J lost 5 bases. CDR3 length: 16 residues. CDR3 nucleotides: TGTGCCAGCAGTTACGTGACTAGCGGGGGGACCGGGGAGCTGTTTTTT. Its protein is CASSYVTSGGTGELFF.

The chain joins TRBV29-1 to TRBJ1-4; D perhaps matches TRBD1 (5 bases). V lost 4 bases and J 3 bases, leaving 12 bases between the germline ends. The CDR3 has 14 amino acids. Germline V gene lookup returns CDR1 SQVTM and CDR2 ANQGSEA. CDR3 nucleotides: TGCAGCGTTGTAAGCCAGGGCGCTAATGAAAAACTGTTTTTT. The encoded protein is CSVVSQGANEKLFF.

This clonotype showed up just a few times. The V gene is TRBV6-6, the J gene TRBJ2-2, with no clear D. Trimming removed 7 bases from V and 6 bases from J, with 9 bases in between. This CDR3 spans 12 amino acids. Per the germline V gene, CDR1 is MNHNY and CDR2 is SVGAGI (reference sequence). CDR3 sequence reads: CASTEHAGELFF. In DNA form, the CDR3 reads TGTGCCAGCACAGAACACGCCGGGGAGCTGTTTTTT.

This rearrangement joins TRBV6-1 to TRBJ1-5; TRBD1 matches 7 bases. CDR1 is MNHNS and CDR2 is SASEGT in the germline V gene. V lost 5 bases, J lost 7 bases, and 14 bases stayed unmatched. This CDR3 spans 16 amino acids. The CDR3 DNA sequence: TGTGCCAGCAGTCCGGAACGGACAGGTGTAGGACAGCCCCAGCATTTT. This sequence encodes CASSPERTGVGQPQHF.

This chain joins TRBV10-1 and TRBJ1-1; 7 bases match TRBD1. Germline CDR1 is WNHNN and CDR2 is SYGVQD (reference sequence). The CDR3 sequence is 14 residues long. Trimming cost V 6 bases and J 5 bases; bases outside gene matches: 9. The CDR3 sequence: CASRVDRVGTEAFF. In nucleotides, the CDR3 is TGCGCCAGCAGGGTCGACAGGGTAGGAACTGAAGCTTTCTTT.

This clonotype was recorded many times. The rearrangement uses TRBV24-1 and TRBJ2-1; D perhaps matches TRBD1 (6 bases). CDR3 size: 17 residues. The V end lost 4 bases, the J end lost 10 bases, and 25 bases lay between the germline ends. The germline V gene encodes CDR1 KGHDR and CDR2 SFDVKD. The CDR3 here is CATSDSFPHLSGEEQFF. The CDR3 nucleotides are TGTGCCACCAGTGACTCGTTCCCCCACTTGTCAGGGGAGGAGCAGTTCTTC.

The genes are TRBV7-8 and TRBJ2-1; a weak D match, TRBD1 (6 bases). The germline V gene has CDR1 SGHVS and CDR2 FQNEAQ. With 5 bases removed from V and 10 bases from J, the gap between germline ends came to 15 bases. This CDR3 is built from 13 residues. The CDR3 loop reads CASSNYRESEQFF. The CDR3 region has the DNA TGTGCCAGCAGCAACTACAGGGAATCGGAGCAGTTCTTC.